Each of the 22 T cell receptor beta chains below was sequenced from the same sample in a study of cytomegalovirus exposure and HLA in healthy donors. Primers: 60 Vbeta forward and 13 Jbeta reverse. Clones were read by immunoSEQ multiplex PCR, and TCRdb kept only the in-frame ones, dropping some. This sample has around 130,000 clones, with approximately 80% found just once. The sequencing sample was made of PBMCs. Source of these receptors: a woman aged 18-29 years in good health and CMV-seronegative.

The chain employs TRBV6-6 and TRBJ2-1, with 8 bases matching TRBD2. The germline gives CDR1 MNHNY, CDR2 SVGAGI (reference sequence). Unmatched junction bases numbered 4, after V lost 2 bases and J lost 4 bases. The CDR3 sequence is 15 residues long. CDR3 loop: CASSYRASGYNEQFF. The CDR3 region has the DNA TGTGCCAGCAGTTACCGCGCTAGCGGGTACAATGAGCAGTTCTTC.

This clone has just a few counts. The J gene is TRBJ1-5, the V gene TRBV1; the listed D gene, TRBD1, was not tested against the DNA. TRBV1 is termed a pseudogene. The CDR3 covers 17 residues. The DNA for the CDR3 is TGCACCAGCAGCCCCGGACAGGGGGCCTACGGGAATCAGCCCCAGCATTTT. It codes for CTSSPGQGAYGNQPQHF.

This clone was seen more than once but under ten times. This rearrangement joins TRBV4-1 to TRBJ2-3, with 9 bases lining up with TRBD2. CDR3 length: 16 residues. Per germline, CDR1 MGHRA and CDR2 YSYEKL. V lost 3 bases, J lost 5 bases, and 9 bases stayed unmatched. This chain's CDR3 is CASSHLGGRAVDTQYF. In nucleotides, the CDR3 is TGCGCCAGCAGCCACCTCGGCGGGAGGGCCGTAGATACGCAGTATTTT.

This chain links TRBV6-5 with TRBJ1-4; 7 nucleotides align to TRBD1. This CDR3 region has 14 residues. CDR1 is MNHEY and CDR2 is SVGAGI in the germline V gene. With 4 bases clipped from V and 7 bases from J, the junction kept 6 bases outside the gene matches. CDR3 coding DNA: TGTGCCAGCAGTTCCGGGACAGACGGTGAAAAACTGTTTTTT. Translating gives CASSSGTDGEKLFF.

The DNA for the CDR3 is TGTGCCATCAGTGGGACTAGCGGGAGGGCCATCGACGATGAGCAGTTCTTC. Translated, it gives CAISGTSGRAIDDEQFF. The V and J genes are TRBV10-3 and TRBJ2-1, with 15 nucleotides matching TRBD2. V lost 4 bases, J lost 8 bases, and 9 bases stayed unmatched. Germline values: CDR1 ENHRY, CDR2 SYGVKD. The CDR3 runs to 17 residues.

The chain joins TRBV6-5 to TRBJ1-1; D unresolved. The CDR3 totals 13 residues. V gave up 5 bases and J gave up 6 bases, with 13 bases separating them. Germline V CDR1 and CDR2: MNHEY, SVGAGI. The DNA of the CDR3 is TGTGCCAGCAGTCCGATCGACGGAGCTGAAGCTTTCTTT. The encoded protein is CASSPIDGAEAFF.

The gene calls are TRBV10-3 and TRBJ1-1, with 7 bases that match TRBD1. CDR1 and CDR2 (germline): ENHRY, SYGVKD. V shed 4 bases and J 0 bases; nucleotides not matched to a gene: 5. CDR3 length equals 15 residues. For the CDR3, the DNA is TGTGCCATCAGTGGCGGGGGGACAGTGAACACTGAAGCTTTCTTT. Translation: CAISGGGTVNTEAFF.

The rearrangement joins TRBV30 to TRBJ2-2, with 7 nucleotides matching TRBD1. Germline V lookup: CDR1 GTSNPN, CDR2 SVGIG (reference sequence). Trimming at V came to 5 bases and at J to 1 base, leaving 4 bases not matched to a gene. CDR3 length: 14 amino acids. CDR3 residues: CAWFGQVNTGELFF. The DNA for the CDR3 is TGTGCCTGGTTTGGACAGGTGAACACCGGGGAGCTGTTTTTT.

The rearrangement links TRBV6-1 to TRBJ2-2, with a possible D match to TRBD2 (5 bases). Trimming took off 3 bases at V and 2 bases at J, with 13 bases between the two ends. Germline V gene lookup returns CDR1 MNHNS and CDR2 SASEGT. There are 16 residues in the CDR3. CDR3 residues: CASSDVRRTNTGELFF. CDR3 coding DNA: TGTGCCAGCAGTGATGTACGGCGGACTAACACCGGGGAGCTGTTTTTT.

The chain carries TRBV29-1 and TRBJ1-4; 7 bases map to TRBD1. CDR1 SQVTM and CDR2 ANQGSEA come from the germline V gene. The length of the CDR3 is 13 residues. V was pared by 7 bases and J by 7 bases, with 9 bases of the junction left unmatched. The DNA for the CDR3 is TGCAGCGCTTACGACAGGGACAGTGAAAAACTGTTTTTT. This encodes CSAYDRDSEKLFF.

The chain joins TRBV4-1 to TRBJ1-2; TRBD1 is a possible D gene (5 bases). V was shortened by 5 bases and J by 5 bases, with 18 bases between the two germline ends. The CDR3 covers 15 residues. CDR1 is MGHRA and CDR2 is YSYEKL in the germline V gene. Here the CDR3 DNA reads TGCGCCAGCAGCTCGGACAAGACTGCATCGTATGGCTACACCTTC. Its protein is CASSSDKTASYGYTF.

The gene calls are TRBV4-1 and TRBJ1-2, with a tentative D call TRBD1 (5 bases). V lost 1 base, J lost 0 bases, and 12 bases lay in between. Germline values: CDR1 MGHRA, CDR2 YSYEKL. The CDR3 length is 16 residues. The CDR3 reads CASSQGAGLSNYGYTF. CDR3 bases: TGCGCCAGCAGCCAAGGAGCGGGACTATCTAACTATGGCTACACCTTC.

The V and J genes are TRBV2 and TRBJ1-2, with D hard to call. The V and J ends lost 4 bases and 2 bases respectively, with 14 bases between them. CDR1 and CDR2 from the germline V gene are SNHLY and FYNNEI. The CDR3 totals 15 residues. In nucleotides, the CDR3 is TGTGCCAGCAGTGCGGTCTCTCACCTCAACTATGGCTACACCTTC. Its protein product is CASSAVSHLNYGYTF.

The genes are TRBV7-2 and TRBJ2-2; the D gene is possibly TRBD1 (6 bases). This CDR3 is 15 amino acids long. V was pared by 5 bases and J by 5 bases, with 15 bases between. The germline CDR1 and CDR2 sequences are SGHTA and FQGNSA. CDR3 bases: TGTGCCAGCAGCCCTCCCGGGACACGTACCGGGGAGCTGTTTTTT. Translating it yields CASSPPGTRTGELFF.

CDR3 region: CASSLNRGDTIYF. CDR3 bases: TGTGCCAGCAGCTTAAACAGGGGAGACACCATATATTTT. The chain carries TRBV7-2 and TRBJ1-3; 7 nucleotides line up with TRBD1. V was clipped by 2 bases and J by 8 bases; unmatched bases: 3. The CDR3 has 13 residues. The germline CDR1 and CDR2 sequences are SGHTA and FQGNSA.

The chain carries TRBV19 and TRBJ2-2; 7 nucleotides agree with TRBD1. The CDR3 extends over 15 amino acids. V trimming: 7 bases; J trimming: 6 bases; junction bases outside the gene matches: 11. Germline V gene lookup returns CDR1 LNHDA and CDR2 SQIVND (reference sequence). In nucleotides, the CDR3 is TGTGCCAGTATCGGCCGGGACAGTGTTTCCGGGGAGCTGTTTTTT. Its translation: CASIGRDSVSGELFF.

The chain has TRBV5-4 and TRBJ2-3; TRBD2 matches at 11 bases. The CDR3 loop spans 18 amino acids. Germline CDR1 SGHNT, CDR2 YYREEE (reference sequence). V lost 4 bases and J lost 2; bases outside the gene matches: 12. The CDR3 DNA reads TGTGCCAGCAGCCACGGGGGGACTAGCGGATTTCTCACAGATACGCAGTATTTT. Translated: CASSHGGTSGFLTDTQYF. The whole variable domain, filled in from reference TRBV5-4 and TRBJ2-3, reads ETGVTQSPTHLIKTRGQQVTLRCSSQSGHNTVSWYQQALGQGPQFIFQYYREEENGRGNFPPRFSGLQFPNYSSELNVNALELDDSALYLCASSHGGTSGFLTDTQYFGPGTRLTVL.

This clone turned up a few times. In nucleotides, the CDR3 is TGCGCCAGCAGCCCCGGACAGGGACCGAACACTGAAGCTTTCTTT. Translated: CASSPGQGPNTEAFF. The rearrangement joins TRBV5-1 to TRBJ1-1; TRBD1 aligns across 8 bases. This CDR3 contains 15 residues. CDR1 SGHRS and CDR2 YFSETQ come from the germline V gene. Losses at the gene ends were 4 bases for V and 1 base for J; bases not matched to a gene: 6.

The CDR3 spells CASSTSGRLSGANVLTF. The CDR3 coding sequence is TGTGCCAGCAGCACGAGCGGACGGCTCTCTGGGGCCAACGTCCTGACTTTC. The chain has TRBV7-8 and TRBJ2-6, with D possibly being TRBD2 (5 bases). There are 17 residues in the CDR3. Germline-derived CDR1 and CDR2 are SGHVS and FQNEAQ. Trimming pared 5 bases from V and 0 bases from J, leaving 14 bases between.

V gene TRBV7-9 combines with J gene TRBJ1-2; D gene unclear. The CDR3 length is 14 residues. In germline, CDR1 is SEHNR, CDR2 FQNEAQ (reference sequence). V was trimmed by 6 bases and J by 4 bases, leaving 15 bases between them. CDR3 in amino acids: CASRQERSFYGYTF. CDR3 sequence (DNA): TGTGCCAGCAGACAAGAACGGAGCTTCTATGGCTACACCTTC.

In nucleotides, the CDR3 is TGTGCCAGCAGTTTATCGAATCACCTAGCGGGAGGGCACAATGAGCAGTTCTTC. Translated: CASSLSNHLAGGHNEQFF. The chain employs TRBV27 and TRBJ2-1; TRBD2 agrees at 12 bases. Trimming cost V 0 bases and J 5 bases; bases outside gene matches: 8. The germline CDR1 and CDR2 sequences are MNHEY and SMNVEV (reference sequence). The CDR3 is 18 amino acids.

The chain carries TRBV28 and TRBJ2-7; possible D gene TRBD2, 6 bases. V was pared by 3 bases and J by 7 bases, with 10 bases between. Germline V gene data show CDR1 as MDHEN and CDR2 as SYDVKM. This CDR3 has 12 amino acids. The CDR3: CASSLGRLEQYF. The CDR3, as DNA: TGTGCCAGCAGTTTGGGGAGGTTGGAGCAGTACTTC. Together with reference TRBV28 and TRBJ2-7, the CDR3 gives the full variable domain: DVKVTQSSRYLVKRTGEKVFLECVQDMDHENMFWYRQDPGLGLRLIYFSYDVKMKEKGDIPEGYSVSREKKERFSLILESASTNQTSMYLCASSLGRLEQYFGPGTRLTVT.